The 11 T cell receptor beta chains in this list originate from one sample, sequenced in a study of blood T cell repertoires in COVID-19. The table came from immunoSEQ multiplex PCR; TCRdb's copy has only in-frame clones and leaves some out. Among 150,000 to 200,000 clones listed, around 90% were seen once. Sequencing was done on a sample of peripheral blood. The origin of the receptors is a man aged 55 to 70 with active or convalescent COVID-19.

The chain joins TRBV25-1 to TRBJ1-3, with 7 bases fitting TRBD1. The trim removed 3 bases at V and 2 bases at J, leaving 4 bases unmatched. The CDR3 consists of 15 residues. CDR1 is MGHDK and CDR2 is SYGVNS in the germline V gene. Here the CDR3 reads CASSDIQGTGNTIYF. The CDR3 region has the DNA TGTGCCAGCAGTGATATACAGGGGACTGGAAACACCATATATTTT.

The V and J genes are TRBV2 and TRBJ1-5; D remains unclear. Germline V gene data show CDR1 as SNHLY and CDR2 as FYNNEI. Trimming stripped 0 bases from V and 1 base from J, with 4 bases between. The CDR3 spans 14 residues. The CDR3 protein is CASSEARSNQPQHF. The CDR3 region has the DNA TGTGCCAGCAGTGAAGCGCGCAGCAATCAGCCCCAGCATTTT.

This clone has only a few counts. The genes are TRBV7-7 and TRBJ1-4, with D possibly being TRBD1 (5 bases). V lost 0 bases, J lost 3 bases, and 8 bases lay in between. Germline CDR1 reads SSHAT; CDR2 reads FNYEAQ (reference sequence). The CDR3 covers 15 residues. CDR3 protein: CASSLARAPNEKLFF. CDR3 nucleotides: TGTGCCAGCAGCTTAGCCAGGGCGCCTAATGAAAAACTGTTTTTT.

V gene TRBV18 combines with J gene TRBJ1-1; 11 bases fit TRBD1. With V trimmed by 0 bases and J by 5 bases, 2 bases remained unmatched. CDR1 is KGHSH, CDR2 LQKENI, per germline. This CDR3 has 15 residues. The CDR3 sequence is CASSPPDRGLTEAFF. The DNA of the CDR3 is TGTGCCAGCTCACCACCGGACAGGGGGCTTACTGAAGCTTTCTTT.

This CDR3 is CASSRSVSYNEQFF. The CDR3 coding sequence is TGTGCCAGCTCCCGTAGCGTCTCCTACAATGAGCAGTTCTTC. The V and J genes are TRBV18 and TRBJ2-1; D may be TRBD2 (5 bases). The CDR3 consists of 14 residues. Germline CDR1 reads KGHSH; CDR2 reads LQKENI. V lost 6 bases to trimming and J lost 0 bases, with 9 bases between them.

This clone has only a few counts. The chain recombines TRBV3-1 (or the pseudogene TRBV3-2) with TRBJ1-3, with D perhaps matching TRBD1 (5 bases). The CDR3 runs 13 residues. V lost 10 bases to trimming and J lost 0 bases, with 10 bases between them. In germline, CDR1 is LGHDT, CDR2 YNNKEL (reference sequence). The CDR3 spells CATDSDSGNTIYF. The CDR3 DNA is TGTGCCACCGACAGTGACTCTGGAAACACCATATATTTT.

V is TRBV28 and J is TRBJ1-2; 9 bases align to TRBD1. The V gene end was trimmed by 5 bases and the J gene end by 4 bases; junction bases not matched to a gene: 11. The CDR3 length is 16 residues. Germline-derived CDR1 and CDR2 are MDHEN and SYDVKM. The CDR3 sequence is CASSTTGTGNTYGYTF. CDR3 sequence (DNA): TGTGCCAGCAGTACAACCGGGACAGGGAACACCTATGGCTACACCTTC.

V usage is TRBV7-7 and J usage is TRBJ2-5, with 14 bases aligning to TRBD2. Trimming took 4 bases from V and 5 from J; bases not matched to a gene: 3. The CDR3 covers 15 residues. The V gene's germline CDR1 is SSHAT and CDR2 FNYEAQ (reference sequence). The CDR3: CASSSGTSGSETQYF. The CDR3 DNA follows: TGTGCCAGCAGCTCCGGGACTAGCGGGAGTGAGACCCAGTACTTC. Using reference TRBV7-7 and TRBJ2-5 for the parts outside the CDR3, the full variable domain is GAGVSQSPRYKVTKRGQDVTLRCDPISSHATLYWYQQALGQGPEFLTYFNYEAQPDKSGLPSDRFSAERPEGSISTLTIQRTEQRDSAMYRCASSSGTSGSETQYFGPGTRLLVL.

The chain couples TRBV5-8 to TRBJ1-5; 7 nucleotides match TRBD1. The CDR3 runs to 14 residues. Germline V gene lookup returns CDR1 SGHTS and CDR2 YDEGEE. Trimming cost V 4 bases and J 7 bases; bases outside gene matches: 8. The CDR3 DNA reads TGTGCCAGCAGCCGCAACAGGGGTTCGCAGCCCCAGCATTTT. Translating it yields CASSRNRGSQPQHF. Using reference TRBV5-8 and TRBJ1-5 for the parts outside the CDR3, the full variable domain is EAGVTQSPTHLIKTRGQQATLRCSPISGHTSVYWYQQALGLGLQFLLWYDEGEERNRGNFPPRFSGRQFPNYSSELNVNALELEDSALYLCASSRNRGSQPQHFGDGTRLSIL.

This chain joins TRBV3-1 (or the pseudogene TRBV3-2) and TRBJ2-4; 7 bases are a match to TRBD1. V shed 1 base and J 3 bases; nucleotides not matched to a gene: 6. The V gene's germline CDR1 is LGHDT and CDR2 YNNKEL (reference sequence). The CDR3 runs 16 residues. The CDR3 DNA reads as TGTGCCAGCAGCCAAGTAGGGGGACAGAACAAAAACATTCAGTACTTC. As protein: CASSQVGGQNKNIQYF.

The gene calls are TRBV7-6 and TRBJ1-4; no clear D gene. The CDR3 sequence is 11 residues long. V was cut by 4 bases and J by 14 bases, with 11 bases left in between. Per the germline V gene, CDR1 is SGHVS and CDR2 is FNYEAQ. CDR3 sequence (DNA): TGTGCCAGCAGCTCCCGAGGTGGCCTGTTTTTT. Encoded protein: CASSSRGGLFF.